One sample yielded the 14 T cell receptor beta chains listed below, sequenced in a study of T cell repertoires in cytomegalovirus infection. TCRdb processed the reads anew with MiXCR; each CDR3 protein has one entry. The data hold tens of thousands of distinct CDR3 sequences, with 25% to 40% observed a single time. Their antigens remain unidentified. Sequenced input: PBMCs, sequenced either directly or after in vitro stimulation (not recorded which). All receptors derive from a human donor in good health (CMV status not recorded). Some clones in this sample may be carry-over from other donors' samples.

The rearrangement uses TRBV5-1 and TRBJ2-5, with D possibly being TRBD2 (5 bases). In germline, CDR1 is SGHRS, CDR2 YFSETQ. V was trimmed by 0 bases and J by 5 bases, leaving 11 bases between them. This CDR3 has 14 residues. The CDR3 region has the DNA TGCGCCAGCAGCTTGGTGGGAGTGGGGGAGACCCAGTACTTC. Translating gives CASSLVGVGETQYF.

The sample holds many counts of this clonotype. The V call is TRBV11-2, the J call TRBJ2-1; D gene uncertain. V shed 4 bases and J shed 1 base, with 11 bases lying between them. Germline lookup yields CDR1 SGHAT and CDR2 FQNNGV. The CDR3 sequence is 15 residues long. The CDR3 DNA follows: TGTGCCAGCAGCTCCTTGGGGAATTCCTACAATGAGCAGTTCTTC. It is translated as CASSSLGNSYNEQFF.

This sequence joins TRBV5-6 and TRBJ2-3, with TRBD1 matching over 9 bases. CDR1 and CDR2 (germline): SGHDT, YYEEEE. V shed 2 bases and J 2 bases; nucleotides not matched to a gene: 3. The CDR3 length is 15 residues. The CDR3 DNA reads TGTGCCAGCAGCTTTGGGACAGGGTCCACAGATACGCAGTATTTT. Translating gives CASSFGTGSTDTQYF.

This clonotype showed up many times. The chain couples TRBV20-1 to TRBJ1-5; weak D call: TRBD1 (6 bases). With 7 bases removed from V and 3 bases from J, the gap between germline ends came to 16 bases. Germline CDR1 DFQATT, CDR2 SNEGSKA (reference sequence). The CDR3 consists of 14 residues. CDR3 in DNA: TGCAGTGTCGGGAGGGGGGCCGTCAATCAGCCCCAGCATTTT. Its protein is CSVGRGAVNQPQHF.

DNA for the CDR3: TGTGCCAGCAGTTTAGGGGTAGCGGGAGGTAATGAGCAGTTCTTC. Its protein product is CASSLGVAGGNEQFF. The chain links TRBV12-3 or TRBV12-4 to TRBJ2-1; 10 bases map to TRBD2. There are 15 residues in the CDR3. V lost 1 base to trimming and J lost 7 bases; unmatched junction nucleotides: 4.

The gene calls are TRBV27 and TRBJ1-6, with TRBD1 as a possible D gene (6 bases). From germline, CDR1 is MNHEY and CDR2 SMNVEV (reference sequence). The CDR3 sequence is 16 residues long. V lost 5 bases and J lost 0, with 11 bases in between. The CDR3 sequence is CASSPQGSSYNSPLHF. The CDR3 nucleotides are TGTGCCAGCAGTCCTCAGGGGAGCTCCTATAATTCACCCCTCCACTTT.

The chain employs TRBV4-1 and TRBJ1-5, with D perhaps TRBD1 (5 bases). Germline V gene sequence: CDR1 MGHRA, CDR2 YSYEKL. This CDR3 is 15 amino acids long. Trimming took off 3 bases at V and 4 bases at J, with 13 bases between the two ends. The CDR3, as DNA: TGCGCCAGCAGCCAGGGACCAGGGCTTAATCAGCCCCAGCATTTT. Protein: CASSQGPGLNQPQHF.

The rearrangement links TRBV18 to TRBJ1-1, with D uncertain. CDR1 is KGHSH, CDR2 LQKENI, per germline. Trimming removed 3 bases at V and 4 bases at J, with 15 bases between. CDR3 size: 15 residues. For the CDR3, the DNA is TGTGCCAGCTCACCTCCTAGGGATTCGGGCACTGAAGCTTTCTTT. The encoded protein is CASSPPRDSGTEAFF.

This clonotype was counted many times. The chain links TRBV7-8 to TRBJ2-2, with 9 positions matching TRBD1. The CDR3 consists of 15 residues. In germline, CDR1 is SGHVS, CDR2 FQNEAQ. V dropped 5 bases and J dropped 3; count of bases not matched to a gene: 4. Written as DNA, the CDR3 is TGTGCCAGCAGCCAAACAGGGGGCGACACCGGGGAGCTGTTTTTT. Amino acid sequence: CASSQTGGDTGELFF.

J is TRBJ2-1 and V is TRBV3-1; 8 bases match TRBD2. The CDR3 totals 15 residues. Trimming took 2 bases from V and 4 from J; bases not matched to a gene: 4. Germline V gene sequence: CDR1 LGHDT, CDR2 YNNKEL (reference sequence). CDR3 protein: CASSQIGGGYNEQFF. As DNA, the CDR3 is TGTGCCAGCAGCCAAATCGGGGGGGGATACAATGAGCAGTTCTTC.

This clonotype was seen a handful of times. The genes are TRBV7-9 and TRBJ2-7; 8 bases fit TRBD2. The CDR3 is made up of 14 amino acids. The V segment lost 4 bases and the J segment 5 bases; nucleotides outside the gene matches: 7. In germline, CDR1 is SEHNR, CDR2 FQNEAQ (reference sequence). The CDR3 spells CASSSSGSRHEQYF. In DNA form, the CDR3 reads TGTGCCAGCAGCTCAAGCGGGAGCCGCCACGAGCAGTACTTC.

This clonotype appeared a few times. The rearrangement joins TRBV7-2 to TRBJ1-5, with D unresolved. Trimming removed 4 bases from V and 0 bases from J, with 16 bases in between. Germline V CDR1 and CDR2: SGHTA, FQGNSA. The CDR3 loop spans 17 amino acids. DNA of the CDR3: TGTGCCAGCAGCTCGCATCCCGGCAGCAATAGCAATCAGCCCCAGCATTTT. Translating gives CASSSHPGSNSNQPQHF.

This clonotype was seen a few times. This chain connects TRBV7-9 to TRBJ2-7; maybe TRBD1 (6 bases). CDR3 length: 19 residues. V lost 4 bases, J lost 3 bases, and 28 bases lay in between. CDR1 is SEHNR and CDR2 is FQNEAQ in the germline V gene (reference sequence). Written as DNA, the CDR3 is TGTGCCAGCAGCTCTTGGAACAGGGCCCTGATTTCGGAGTACTACGAGCAGTACTTC. Translated: CASSSWNRALISEYYEQYF.

The J gene is TRBJ1-5, the V gene TRBV20-1, with no clear D. With 7 bases removed from V and 2 bases from J, the gap between germline ends came to 21 bases. The CDR3 runs to 16 residues. Germline V CDR1 and CDR2: DFQATT, SNEGSKA (reference sequence). Here the CDR3 reads CSVVGSYGWGNQPQHF. The CDR3 DNA follows: TGCAGTGTAGTGGGCTCCTATGGATGGGGCAATCAGCCCCAGCATTTT.